This paragraph covers one T cell receptor beta chain sequence. The V end lost 4 bases, the J end lost 8 bases, and 22 bases lay between the germline ends. From germline, CDR1 is SGHRS and CDR2 YFSETQ. The CDR3 runs 16 residues. The authors' processing: From reference gene primer amplification, estimates of nucleated cell counts were derived. Libraries were prepared by immunoSEQ multiplex PCR; TCRdb keeps only in-frame clonotypes and omits some of them. Clone size and V and J calls were adopted from that table, with D and trimming inferred from the DNA. The sample carries approximately 74,000 clones, roughly three quarters recorded once. This record comes from a study of blood T cell repertoires in COVID-19. Study-level information: Material from acute and convalescent COVID-19 was sourced from the United States, Italy and Spain. PBMCs, B-cell-depleted T cells, or T cells were the source of the cDNA or gDNA that made up the material.

Sequences were obtained from peripheral blood. This receptor was taken from a man aged 55 to 69 with acute or convalescent COVID-19. This sequence joins TRBV5-1 and TRBJ1-3; no firm D call. The DNA for the CDR3 is TGCGCCAGCAGCCCAGCACCACGGGCAGAGGGTCACACCATATATTTT. This gives the protein CASSPAPRAEGHTIYF.